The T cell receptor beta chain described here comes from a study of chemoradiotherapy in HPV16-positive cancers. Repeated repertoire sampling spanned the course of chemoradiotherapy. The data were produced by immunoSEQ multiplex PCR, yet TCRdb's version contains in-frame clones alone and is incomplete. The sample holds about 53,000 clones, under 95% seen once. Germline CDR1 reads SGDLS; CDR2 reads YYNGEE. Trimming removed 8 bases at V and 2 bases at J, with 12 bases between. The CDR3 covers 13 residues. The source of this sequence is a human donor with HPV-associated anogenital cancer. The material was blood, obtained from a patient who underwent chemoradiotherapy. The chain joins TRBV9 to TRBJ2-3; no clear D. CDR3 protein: CASSIGITDTQYF. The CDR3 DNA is TGTGCCAGTTCAATAGGGATCACAGATACGCAGTATTTT.